This T cell receptor (beta chain) originates from a study of blood T cell repertoires in COVID-19. The protocol was immunoSEQ multiplex PCR, while the TCRdb copy is restricted to in-frame clones and leaves out a portion. The repertoire consists of around 190,000 clones, with 70% to 80% occurring once and the leading ten covering under 7%. This CDR3 region has 16 residues. The V segment lost 5 bases and the J segment 1 base; nucleotides outside the gene matches: 7. Germline V gene sequence: CDR1 SGHTA, CDR2 FQGNSA. This clone was detected only a few times. This clonotype originated in a woman aged 40 to 55 with COVID-19, enrolled during active disease. The rearrangement uses TRBV7-2 and TRBJ1-2; TRBD1 aligns across 10 bases. Input material: peripheral blood. CDR3 loop: CASSPSRDRGNYGYTF. CDR3 in DNA: TGTGCCAGCAGCCCCTCCCGGGACAGGGGTAACTATGGCTACACCTTC.